Following are 23 T cell receptor beta chains from one sample sequenced in a study of post-analysis software for immune sequencing data. The antigens for these receptors are not known. The TCR beta cDNA libraries contained unique molecular identifiers. TCRdb reprocessed the PCR reads with MiXCR, giving one entry per CDR3 protein. The top ten hold 4% to 5% of the sample, which has roughly 800,000 distinct CDR3 sequences, 46% seen once. Study-level findings and limits: A few TRBV segments (TRBV5-6, TRBV5-1 and TRBV20-1 among them) occurred more frequently in patients than in controls.

Sequencing was performed on blood. Receptors originate from a girl between 5 and 17 years old with multiple sclerosis.

This chain connects TRBV28 to TRBJ1-5; the D is unclear. V gave up 6 bases and J gave up 9 bases, with 21 bases separating them. In germline, CDR1 is MDHEN, CDR2 SYDVKM. The CDR3 loop spans 15 amino acids. The CDR3, as DNA: TGTGCCAGCAGCCCTCTTAGCCAGGTCAGGTGGCCCCAGCATTTT. Translating gives CASSPLSQVRWPQHF.

The chain carries TRBV9 and TRBJ2-3; no definite D call. This CDR3 spans 16 amino acids. CDR1 is SGDLS, CDR2 YYNGEE, per germline. V shed 4 bases and J shed 6 bases, with 21 bases lying between them. CDR3 DNA sequence: TGTGCCAGCAGCCTAAAGAACTCCGACTCCACTGATACGCAGTATTTT. Protein: CASSLKNSDSTDTQYF.

This rearrangement joins TRBV20-1 to TRBJ1-6; D possibly corresponds to TRBD1 (5 bases). The germline CDR1 and CDR2 sequences are DFQATT and SNEGSKA (reference sequence). Trimming removed 0 bases from V and 7 bases from J, with 19 bases in between. The CDR3 covers 17 residues. CDR3 sequence (DNA): TGCAGTGCTAGAGACATCTGGTTGGGGGGTGGAAATTCACCCCTCCACTTT. Translated, it gives CSARDIWLGGGNSPLHF.

This chain joins TRBV3-1 and TRBJ2-1; TRBD1 aligns across 7 bases. The CDR3 runs to 14 residues. After removal of 4 bases from V and 4 bases from J, the junction contained 4 bases not matched to a gene. Germline CDR1 and CDR2: LGHDT and YNNKEL (reference sequence). The CDR3 loop reads CASSPGQEYNEQFF. In nucleotides, the CDR3 is TGTGCCAGCAGCCCCGGACAGGAATACAATGAGCAGTTCTTC.

The chain employs TRBV29-1 and TRBJ2-1; the D gene is possibly TRBD2 (6 bases). The CDR3 extends over 12 amino acids. The ends were cut back, 7 bases at V and 9 bases at J, with 16 bases in the middle. Germline V CDR1 and CDR2: SQVTM, ANQGSEA. This chain's CDR3 is CSASRESGEQFF. The CDR3, as DNA: TGCAGCGCTTCCCGGGAGAGTGGTGAGCAGTTCTTC.

The rearrangement links TRBV7-2 to TRBJ1-1; D perhaps matches TRBD1 (5 bases). The CDR3 extends over 13 amino acids. With 2 bases removed from V and 8 bases from J, the gap between germline ends came to 12 bases. Germline CDR1 and CDR2: SGHTA and FQGNSA. The CDR3 DNA follows: TGTGCCAGCAGCTTAAGGCAGGGAAGGGAAGCTTTCTTT. It codes for CASSLRQGREAFF.

This clonotype has at least ten counts. The CDR3 DNA follows: TGTGCCAGCAGCGGGACTAGCGGGGGCACAGATACGCAGTATTTT. Translating it yields CASSGTSGGTDTQYF. This chain connects TRBV6-4 to TRBJ2-3; 13 nucleotides agree with TRBD2. The CDR3 covers 15 residues. CDR1 and CDR2 (germline): MRHNA, SNTAGT. The V and J ends lost 6 bases and 1 base, in that order; junction bases with no gene match: 1.

This chain connects TRBV29-1 to TRBJ2-3, with 10 positions matching TRBD2. The CDR3 totals 13 residues. The J segment lost 5 bases and the V segment lost 4 bases, leaving 3 bases of the junction unmatched. Germline CDR1 is SQVTM and CDR2 is ANQGSEA. The CDR3 reads CSVAAGGLDTQYF. The DNA for the CDR3 is TGCAGCGTTGCAGCGGGAGGGCTAGATACGCAGTATTTT.

Note on this clonotype: An end of the junction differs from the germline gene, which may be a read error. The V call is TRBV9, the J call TRBJ1-3; D ambiguous. The CDR3 is 14 residues long. Germline V CDR1 and CDR2: SGDLS, YYNGEE. CDR3 nucleotide sequence: TGTGCCAGCAGCCTTTATCACTCTGAAAACACCATATATTTT. Translated: CASSLYHSENTIYF.

This clonotype has more than one count but fewer than ten. The chain uses TRBV12-3 or TRBV12-4 and TRBJ2-7; D is unresolved. This CDR3 contains 14 residues. V lost 0 bases, J lost 7 bases, and 13 bases lay in between. In DNA form, the CDR3 reads TGTGCCAGCAGTTTAGCGCGTAGACTCCCGGAGCAGTACTTC. Translation: CASSLARRLPEQYF.

Only one count was recorded for this clonotype. The V gene is TRBV4-3, the J gene TRBJ2-1, with D possibly TRBD2 on 6 matching bases. The CDR3 spans 15 residues. Trimming shortened V by 0 bases and J by 5 bases, and 11 bases separated the two germline ends. Germline-derived CDR1 and CDR2 are LGHNA and YSLEER. CDR3 nucleotides: TGCGCCAGCAGCCAAGATGGAGGGACCCACAATGAGCAGTTCTTC. Its translation is CASSQDGGTHNEQFF.

The chain joins TRBV4-3 to TRBJ2-3; TRBD1 is a possible D gene (7 bases). Germline CDR1 is LGHNA and CDR2 is YSLEER. The CDR3 has 18 amino acids. Trimming removed 0 bases from V and 3 bases from J, with 19 bases in between. This chain's CDR3 is CASSQEGPRGVITDTQYF. The CDR3 DNA reads TGCGCCAGCAGCCAAGAAGGCCCCAGGGGGGTGATTACAGATACGCAGTATTTT.

The gene calls are TRBV7-9 and TRBJ1-2; 8 bases align to TRBD1. This CDR3 is built from 14 residues. V lost 4 bases and J lost 8; bases outside the gene matches: 9. Germline values: CDR1 SEHNR, CDR2 FQNEAQ (reference sequence). The CDR3 coding sequence is TGTGCCAGCAGCTCTGAAGGACAGGGATACGGCTACACCTTC. This codes for CASSSEGQGYGYTF.

This sequence joins TRBV10-3 and TRBJ2-7; D unclear. Trimming pared 3 bases from V and 3 bases from J, leaving 27 bases between. The CDR3 extends over 19 amino acids. In germline, CDR1 is ENHRY, CDR2 SYGVKD. The CDR3 sequence: CAISDVRPGGQPAHYEQYF. CDR3 bases: TGTGCCATCAGTGACGTAAGGCCTGGTGGGCAGCCTGCCCACTACGAGCAGTACTTC.

This clonotype came up a few times. The rearrangement links TRBV27 to TRBJ2-1, with 10 bases lining up with TRBD2. J was trimmed by 6 bases and V by 4 bases; bases with no gene match: 12. This CDR3 has 17 residues. CDR1 is MNHEY, CDR2 SMNVEV, per germline (reference sequence). For the CDR3, the DNA is TGTGCCAGCAGTTCCCTACGAACGGGACTAGCGACCAATGAGCAGTTCTTC. Its protein product is CASSSLRTGLATNEQFF.

CDR3 in DNA: TGCAGCGTTGCCCGAACTAGGGTCCACGAGCAGTACTTC. It encodes CSVARTRVHEQYF. The genes are TRBV29-1 and TRBJ2-7; TRBD2 might be the D (5 bases). From germline, CDR1 is SQVTM and CDR2 ANQGSEA. This CDR3 comprises 13 residues. The germline V and J ends were trimmed by 4 bases and 5 bases, with 15 bases remaining between them.

The chain carries TRBV28 and TRBJ2-7, with D possibly matching TRBD2 (6 bases). This CDR3 has 15 residues. Germline-derived CDR1 and CDR2 are MDHEN and SYDVKM. With 2 bases removed from V and 4 bases from J, the gap between germline ends came to 15 bases. CDR3 in DNA: TGTGCCAGCAGTTTAGAGGTAGCCGGGAGATACGAGCAGTACTTC. It specifies CASSLEVAGRYEQYF.

This chain uses TRBV5-1 with TRBJ1-4; TRBD1 is a possible D gene (6 bases). This CDR3 comprises 17 residues. Per the germline V gene, CDR1 is SGHRS and CDR2 is YFSETQ. Trimming removed 4 bases at V and 2 bases at J, with 18 bases between. CDR3 coding DNA: TGCGCCAGCAGCCCAGGGACACACAACCCCACTAATGAAAAACTGTTTTTT. Amino acids: CASSPGTHNPTNEKLFF.

The chain recombines TRBV14 with TRBJ2-5; TRBD1 aligns across 7 bases. The J call is uncertain, as TRBJ2-7 better fits the DNA end. Germline CDR1 is SGHDN and CDR2 is FVKESK. This CDR3 is 14 amino acids long. The CDR3 loop reads CASSRRQGSYEQYF. Here the CDR3 DNA reads TGTGCCAGCAGCCGCCGACAGGGAAGCTACGAGCAGTACTTC.

This chain links TRBV24-1 with TRBJ2-5; D is undetermined. The V gene lost 9 bases and the J gene lost 2 bases, with 15 bases spanning the gap. The CDR3 is made up of 14 amino acids. Germline values: CDR1 KGHDR, CDR2 SFDVKD. CDR3 region: CATGDSRTQETQYF. CDR3 DNA: TGTGCCACCGGCGATTCGCGGACGCAAGAGACCCAGTACTTC.

This chain uses TRBV10-3 with TRBJ1-5; D possibly corresponds to TRBD1 (5 bases). CDR3 length equals 20 residues. The germline gives CDR1 ENHRY, CDR2 SYGVKD. V shed 0 bases and J shed 4 bases, with 25 bases lying between them. The DNA of the CDR3 is TGTGCCATCAGTGAGTCTTCCTTCAATAGAACCAGGGTCGGGAATCAGCCCCAGCATTTT. Amino acid sequence: CAISESSFNRTRVGNQPQHF.

The chain employs TRBV6-1 and TRBJ1-1; a weak D match, TRBD1 (5 bases). Germline CDR1 and CDR2: MNHNS and SASEGT. The ends were cut back, 4 bases at V and 0 bases at J, with 9 bases in the middle. The CDR3 extends over 14 amino acids. The CDR3 here is CASSVLGVNTEAFF. Here the CDR3 DNA reads TGTGCCAGCAGTGTTTTAGGGGTGAACACTGAAGCTTTCTTT.

This clonotype was observed a single time. The DNA is omitted, as the CDR3 cannot be located on it reliably, and the CDR3 follows TCRdb's listing. The CDR3 region is CASSNRVGAGNQPQHF. The chain is built from TRBV21-1 and TRBJ1-5; the table's D call TRBD1 went unverified against the DNA. TRBV21-1 is shown as a pseudogene. The CDR3 is 16 amino acids long, termini counted.